This is a list of T cell receptor beta chains from one sample in a study of blood T cell repertoires in COVID-19. TCRdb's copy holds only in-frame clones and misses some; the assay was immunoSEQ multiplex PCR. The data show fewer than 85,000 clones, less than 90% seen once. Sequenced: peripheral blood. These receptors originate from a human donor in a cohort sampled during active COVID-19. Each CDR3 is given with its conserved first and last residue. Each record gives: V gene, clone size, J gene, D gene, CDR3 DNA, CDR3 protein. The D gene is left open where the match is weak. Clone size is not always given. Where it is, it says once, few, many or a class for expanded clones.

V gene: TRBV11-2; clone size: few; J gene: TRBJ2-3; D gene: TRBD1; CDR3 DNA: TGTGCCAGCAGCACCGGACAGGTCACAGATACGCAGTATTTT; CDR3 protein: CASSTGQVTDTQYF
V gene: TRBV12-2; clone size: .; J gene: TRBJ2-3; D gene: .; CDR3 DNA: TGTGCAAGCAATAGAGGAGGTCCTAGCACAGATACGCAGTATTTT; CDR3 protein: CASNRGGPSTDTQYF
V gene: TRBV7-2; clone size: .; J gene: TRBJ2-3; D gene: TRBD1; CDR3 DNA: TGTGCCAGCAGCCGGGAAGGACAGGGAAGGTCGGATACGCAGTATTTT; CDR3 protein: CASSREGQGRSDTQYF
V gene: TRBV24-1; clone size: .; J gene: TRBJ2-2; D gene: TRBD2; CDR3 DNA: TGTGCCACCAGTGACCCGGGACTAGCGGGCTTCACCGGGGAGCTGTTTTTT; CDR3 protein: CATSDPGLAGFTGELFF
V gene: TRBV12-3/TRBV12-4; clone size: .; J gene: TRBJ1-2; D gene: .; CDR3 DNA: TGTGCCAGTGCGGAGAGGGAGAATGGCTACACCTTC; CDR3 protein: CASAERENGYTF
V gene: TRBV7-9; clone size: .; J gene: TRBJ2-2; D gene: .; CDR3 DNA: TGTGCCAGCAGCCAGGGGTCTACCGGGGAGCTGTTTTTT; CDR3 protein: CASSQGSTGELFF
V gene: TRBV6-2/TRBV6-3; clone size: once; J gene: TRBJ1-2; D gene: .; CDR3 DNA: TGTGCCAGCAGCCGGGGCCGAGCTAACTATGGCTACACCTTC; CDR3 protein: CASSRGRANYGYTF
V gene: TRBV4-1; clone size: .; J gene: TRBJ2-2; D gene: .; CDR3 DNA: TGCGCCAGCAGCCGTCAGGACTCCCTTTACACCGGGGAGCTGTTTTTT; CDR3 protein: CASSRQDSLYTGELFF
V gene: TRBV21-1; clone size: .; J gene: TRBJ1-5; D gene: .; CDR3 DNA: TGTGCCAGCAGCGCCACGACAGGGGGCCGTCAGCCCCAGCATTTT; CDR3 protein: CASSATTGGRQPQHF
V gene: TRBV19; clone size: .; J gene: TRBJ1-1; D gene: TRBD1; CDR3 DNA: TGTGCCAGTAGTATGGGACAGGAAAACACTGAAGCTTTCTTT; CDR3 protein: CASSMGQENTEAFF
V gene: TRBV10-2; clone size: once; J gene: TRBJ2-3; D gene: TRBD2; CDR3 DNA: TGCGCCAGCAGGCAGAGCGGGACCACAGATACGCAGTATTTT; CDR3 protein: CASRQSGTTDTQYF
V gene: TRBV30; clone size: .; J gene: TRBJ2-1; D gene: .; CDR3 DNA: TGTGCCTGCTTCGAAGCGAGCTCCTACAATGAGCAGTTCTTC; CDR3 protein: CACFEASSYNEQFF
V gene: TRBV6-5; clone size: .; J gene: TRBJ1-1; D gene: .; CDR3 DNA: TGTGCCAGCAGCCATCCGGGGAACACTGAAGCTTTCTTT; CDR3 protein: CASSHPGNTEAFF
V gene: TRBV10-1; clone size: .; J gene: TRBJ1-1; D gene: .; CDR3 DNA: TGCGCCAGCAGCCTGGACAGGAACACTGAAGCTTTCTTT; CDR3 protein: CASSLDRNTEAFF
V gene: TRBV5-1; clone size: .; J gene: TRBJ2-1; D gene: TRBD1; CDR3 DNA: TGCGCCAGCGGCAGGACAGGGGGCTACAATGAGCAGTTCTTC; CDR3 protein: CASGRTGGYNEQFF
V gene: TRBV7-6; clone size: .; J gene: TRBJ1-1; D gene: .; CDR3 DNA: TGTGCCAGCAGCCCCCGGATAGACATGAACACTGAAGCTTTCTTT; CDR3 protein: CASSPRIDMNTEAFF
V gene: TRBV5-1; clone size: .; J gene: TRBJ2-7; D gene: .; CDR3 DNA: TGCGCCAGCAGCTTGGCCAGTCTCTCCTACGAGCAGTACTTC; CDR3 protein: CASSLASLSYEQYF
V gene: TRBV11-1; clone size: .; J gene: TRBJ1-1; D gene: TRBD1; CDR3 DNA: TGTGCCAGCACGAGGGACAGGAGCTTGACTGAAGCTTTCTTT; CDR3 protein: CASTRDRSLTEAFF
V gene: TRBV19; clone size: few; J gene: TRBJ2-6; D gene: TRBD1; CDR3 DNA: TGTGCCAGTAGTCCCACAGGGGGCACTGGGGCCAACGTCCTGACTTTC; CDR3 protein: CASSPTGGTGANVLTF
V gene: TRBV18; clone size: .; J gene: TRBJ1-1; D gene: .; CDR3 DNA: TGTGCCAGCTCACCAGGGACACAAAGTCTGAACACTGAAGCTTTCTTT; CDR3 protein: CASSPGTQSLNTEAFF
V gene: TRBV5-6; clone size: .; J gene: TRBJ1-5; D gene: .; CDR3 DNA: TGTGCCAGCAGCTTCCGGTGGGGGGGGGATCAGCCCCAGCATTTT; CDR3 protein: CASSFRWGGDQPQHF
V gene: TRBV2; clone size: .; J gene: TRBJ1-5; D gene: .; CDR3 DNA: TGTGCCAGCAGTGATCCGGTGCGCAATCAGCCCCAGCATTTT; CDR3 protein: CASSDPVRNQPQHF
V gene: TRBV27; clone size: few; J gene: TRBJ2-7; D gene: TRBD1; CDR3 DNA: TGTGCCAGCAGTTATTCTTCGGGACAGGGGGCCTACGAGCAGTACTTC; CDR3 protein: CASSYSSGQGAYEQYF
V gene: TRBV21-1; clone size: .; J gene: TRBJ1-4; D gene: .; CDR3 DNA: TGTGCCAGCAGCAAGGAGTGGAATCGGGACAGGGTTCAGGAAAAACTGTTTTTT; CDR3 protein: CASSKEWNRDRVQEKLFF
V gene: TRBV5-4; clone size: once; J gene: TRBJ2-3; D gene: .; CDR3 DNA: TGTGCCAGCAGCTTCGGCGGGCACGTTCAAGATACGCAGTATTTT; CDR3 protein: CASSFGGHVQDTQYF
V gene: TRBV2; clone size: .; J gene: TRBJ1-1; D gene: .; CDR3 DNA: TGTGCCAGCAGTAGAACTAACACTGAAGCTTTCTTT; CDR3 protein: CASSRTNTEAFF
V gene: TRBV5-1; clone size: .; J gene: TRBJ2-5; D gene: TRBD1; CDR3 DNA: TGCGCCAGCAGCCCGGCCGGGACAGGGGACCAAGAGACCCAGTACTTC; CDR3 protein: CASSPAGTGDQETQYF
V gene: TRBV6-5; clone size: once; J gene: TRBJ2-7; D gene: TRBD1; CDR3 DNA: TGTGCCAGCACCCTGGGGGACAGTGATACCTACGAGCAGTACTTC; CDR3 protein: CASTLGDSDTYEQYF
V gene: TRBV19; clone size: .; J gene: TRBJ1-4; D gene: TRBD1; CDR3 DNA: TGTGCCAGTAGTATCCAAGACAGGGTCGAAAAACTGTTTTTT; CDR3 protein: CASSIQDRVEKLFF
V gene: TRBV28; clone size: few; J gene: TRBJ1-2; D gene: .; CDR3 DNA: TGTGCCAGCAGTTCCTCCCCCCTTAACTATGGCTACACCTTC; CDR3 protein: CASSSSPLNYGYTF
V gene: TRBV3-1/TRBV3-2; clone size: .; J gene: TRBJ2-7; D gene: TRBD2; CDR3 DNA: TGTGCCAGCAGCCAACCCGGGACTAGCGGGCGCGAGCAGTACTTC; CDR3 protein: CASSQPGTSGREQYF
V gene: TRBV29-1; clone size: .; J gene: TRBJ1-1; D gene: .; CDR3 DNA: TGCAGCGCTACGACCCGCCGAGGGCGGACTGAAGCTTTCTTT; CDR3 protein: CSATTRRGRTEAFF
V gene: TRBV7-9; clone size: .; J gene: TRBJ2-1; D gene: TRBD2; CDR3 DNA: TGTGCCAGCAGCTCCCCTCCTAGCGGGAGAGCCTACAATGAGCAGTTCTTC; CDR3 protein: CASSSPPSGRAYNEQFF
V gene: TRBV7-2; clone size: .; J gene: TRBJ1-3; D gene: .; CDR3 DNA: TGTGCCAGCAGCTCACAGGTCTCTGGAAACACCATATATTTT; CDR3 protein: CASSSQVSGNTIYF